This T cell receptor beta chain was sequenced during a study of neurological immune-mediated disorders. Study-level information: The 35 or so multiple sclerosis patients comprised roughly 31 relapsing-remitting and 3 secondary progressive cases. Study outcomes and limitations: It was HTLV-1-associated myelopathy that showed the most TCR clonal expansion, while multiple sclerosis showed the least, falling below healthy controls. Clinical features showed no association with the multiple sclerosis repertoire cluster, and MRI features showed none either.

The unsorted libraries were made from 2 million PBMCs kept at -80 C. CDR3 length: 16 residues. The germline V gene has CDR1 LNHNV and CDR2 YYDKDF (reference sequence). With 0 bases clipped from V and 2 bases from J, the junction kept 3 bases outside the gene matches. This clonotype has ten or more counts. What it binds is not known. One entry per CDR3 protein results from TCRdb running MiXCR on the 5' RACE reads. The table shows more than 75,000 distinct CDR3 sequences, with 3% to 4% occurring only once. The sequenced sample was PBMCs. The TCR comes from a woman aged 45 to 65 with multiple sclerosis. V usage is TRBV15 and J usage is TRBJ2-1, with TRBD2 matching 8 bases. In DNA form, the CDR3 reads TGTGCCACCAGCAGAGATAGCGGGGTCCCCTACAATGAGCAGTTCTTC. Protein product: CATSRDSGVPYNEQFF.